Listed below are T cell receptor beta chains from one sample, sequenced in a study of shared clonotypes between healthy human individuals. Libraries were prepared by immunoSEQ multiplex PCR; TCRdb keeps only in-frame clonotypes and omits some of them. Of about 1.5 million clones in the sample, 95% to 99% are singletons; the top ten hold roughly 0.42%. Sequenced: naive CD4+ T cells sorted from blood. The source of these receptors is a man aged 25 to 45 in good health. Each CDR3 is given with its conserved first and last residue. Each record gives: D gene, V gene, J gene, clone size, CDR3 protein, CDR3 DNA. A D gene is named only where the DNA matches it firmly. A row's size may be missing; if present it is once, few, many or a size class.

>.|TRBV7-2|TRBJ2-1|once
CASSFYGPPAGQFF
TGTGCCAGCAGCTTCTACGGGCCCCCCGCAGGGCAGTTCTTC
>.|TRBV29-1|TRBJ2-2|.
CSVEGPRTGELFF
TGCAGCGTTGAAGGTCCTCGGACCGGGGAGCTGTTTTTT
>TRBD2|TRBV11-3|TRBJ2-1|.
CASSPTSLAGDEQFF
TGTGCCAGCAGCCCCACCTCTCTAGCGGGGGATGAGCAGTTCTTC
>.|TRBV11-2|TRBJ1-1|.
CASTFSFLGNTEAFF
TGTGCCAGCACCTTCTCGTTTCTGGGGAACACTGAAGCTTTCTTT
>.|TRBV18|TRBJ1-2|.
CASSPTGRNYGYTF
TGTGCCAGCTCACCAACGGGGAGGAACTATGGCTACACCTTC
>.|TRBV11-2|TRBJ2-7|.
CASSLAPTPGSYEQYF
TGTGCCAGCAGCTTAGCGCCTACACCGGGCTCCTACGAGCAGTACTTC
>TRBD1|TRBV30|TRBJ1-5|.
CAWSEGTGFYSFQPQHF
TGTGCCTGGAGTGAGGGGACAGGTTTTTACTCCTTTCAGCCCCAGCATTTT
>TRBD2|TRBV6-1|TRBJ2-7|.
CASKRAASGSYEQYF
TGTGCCAGCAAAAGGGCGGCTAGCGGGAGTTACGAGCAGTACTTC
>.|TRBV5-1|TRBJ1-3|.
CASSLAGGAPSGNTIYF
TGCGCCAGCAGCTTGGCCGGAGGGGCCCCCTCTGGAAACACCATATATTTT
>TRBD2|TRBV29-1|TRBJ2-3|.
CSVAGYKGLAGVRMGTDTQYF
TGCAGCGTTGCGGGATACAAGGGACTAGCGGGAGTACGTATGGGCACAGATACGCAGTATTTT
>.|TRBV28|TRBJ2-7|.
CASSSTASYEQYF
TGTGCCAGCAGTTCGACGGCATCCTACGAGCAGTACTTC
>.|TRBV6-1|TRBJ2-7|.
CASSVDFYEQYF
TGTGCCAGCAGTGTGGACTTCTACGAGCAGTACTTC
>.|TRBV19|TRBJ2-3|once
CASSQVTGTQYF
TGTGCCAGTAGTCAGGTCACGGGTACGCAGTATTTT
>.|TRBV7-9|TRBJ2-1|.
CASSLRRPLDSYNEQFF
TGTGCCAGCAGCTTAAGGCGTCCCCTGGACTCCTACAATGAGCAGTTCTTC
>.|TRBV7-8|TRBJ2-2|.
CASSFRRAAGELFF
TGTGCCAGCAGCTTCCGTAGGGCCGCCGGGGAGCTGTTTTTT
>.|TRBV11-2|TRBJ1-4|.
CASSYLDGEKLFF
TGTGCCAGCAGTTACTTGGACGGGGAAAAACTGTTTTTT
>TRBD2|TRBV4-3|TRBJ2-1|.
CASSREGLHEQFF
TGCGCCAGCAGTCGGGAGGGACTTCATGAGCAGTTCTTC
>.|TRBV28|TRBJ2-1|.
CASSFIAQEQFF
TGTGCCAGCAGTTTCATAGCCCAGGAGCAGTTCTTC
>TRBD1|TRBV7-9|TRBJ2-5|.
CASSLDGTVQETQYF
TGTGCCAGCAGCTTAGACGGGACAGTCCAAGAGACCCAGTACTTC
>.|TRBV28|TRBJ1-1|once
CASSPTGWPLNTEAFF
TGTGCCAGCAGCCCAACAGGTTGGCCCTTGAACACTGAAGCTTTCTTT
>TRBD2|TRBV15|TRBJ2-5|.
CATSRERTSGRPQYF
TGTGCCACCAGCAGAGAGCGGACTAGCGGGAGGCCCCAGTACTTC
>.|TRBV6-1|TRBJ2-7|.
CASSEPLGRVWEQYF
TGTGCCAGCAGTGAACCTTTGGGCAGGGTTTGGGAGCAGTACTTC
>.|TRBV5-1|TRBJ2-7|.
CASTGRGQSYEQYF
TGCGCCAGCACTGGTCGCGGGCAGTCCTACGAGCAGTACTTC
>.|TRBV18|TRBJ2-7|.
CASSPRLGPLSGYF
TGTGCCAGCTCACCCCGACTAGGACCATTGAGCGGGTACTTC
>.|TRBV6-1|TRBJ2-7|.
CASGPLSNPSYEQYF
TGTGCCAGCGGACCGCTTTCTAACCCCTCCTACGAGCAGTACTTC
>.|TRBV7-9|TRBJ2-1|.
CASSFIFEQFF
TGTGCCAGCAGCTTCATTTTTGAGCAGTTCTTC
>.|TRBV5-1|TRBJ1-1|.
CASSPERPSVNTEAFF
TGCGCCAGCAGCCCCGAGAGGCCGAGTGTGAACACTGAAGCTTTCTTT
>.|TRBV7-2|TRBJ2-7|.
CASSLAEFEQYF
TGTGCCAGCAGCTTAGCGGAGTTCGAGCAGTACTTC
>.|TRBV11-2|TRBJ2-7|.
CASSFDLAKDYYEQYF
TGTGCCAGCAGTTTTGATTTGGCCAAAGATTACTACGAGCAGTACTTC
>.|TRBV5-1|TRBJ1-1|.
CASSTGGLREFDTEAFF
TGCGCCAGCAGCACAGGTGGACTTCGCGAATTCGACACTGAAGCTTTCTTT
>TRBD2|TRBV5-4|TRBJ2-1|.
CASSLFRPGLAGLNEQFF
TGTGCCAGCAGCTTGTTCCGACCGGGACTAGCGGGATTGAATGAGCAGTTCTTC
>.|TRBV6-6|TRBJ2-1|.
CASSYIGSSYNEQFF
TGTGCCAGCAGTTATATCGGGAGCTCCTACAATGAGCAGTTCTTC
>.|TRBV11-3|TRBJ2-5|.
CATSGPFDF
TGTGCCACCTCCGGGCCCTTCGACTTC
>.|TRBV15|TRBJ1-1|.
CATSRGQRNTEAFF
TGTGCCACCAGCAGAGGTCAGAGGAACACTGAAGCTTTCTTT
>TRBD1|TRBV7-9|TRBJ1-4|.
CASSLNRGSNEKLFF
TGTGCCAGCAGCTTAAACAGGGGGTCTAATGAAAAACTGTTTTTT
>TRBD2|TRBV19|TRBJ2-7|few
CASSTGTSGSYEQYF
TGTGCCAGTAGTACAGGGACTAGCGGGAGCTACGAGCAGTACTTC
>.|TRBV9|TRBJ2-6|.
CASSSSPRANVLTF
TGTGCCAGCAGTTCTTCCCCTCGGGCCAACGTCCTGACTTTC
>.|TRBV28|TRBJ1-3|.
CASSLQGQSSGNTIYF
TGTGCCAGCAGTTTGCAGGGGCAGAGCTCTGGAAACACCATATATTTT
>.|TRBV9|TRBJ2-1|.
CASSPSGGNNEQFF
TGTGCCAGCAGCCCCTCAGGGGGGAACAATGAGCAGTTCTTC
>TRBD2|TRBV5-4|TRBJ2-3|once
CASSLAGGRTDTQYF
TGTGCCAGCAGCTTAGCGGGAGGCCGCACAGATACGCAGTATTTT
>.|TRBV7-3|TRBJ2-3|.
CASSLSPGSTDTQYF
TGTGCCAGCAGCTTATCCCCGGGGAGCACAGATACGCAGTATTTT
>.|TRBV29-1|TRBJ2-1|.
CSGEVNEQFF
TGCAGCGGTGAGGTAAATGAGCAGTTCTTC
>.|TRBV6-5|TRBJ2-3|.
CASGRASANTDTQYF
TGTGCCAGCGGTCGGGCCTCCGCCAACACAGATACGCAGTATTTT
>.|TRBV18|TRBJ2-5|.
CASSPDGRTQETQYF
TGTGCCAGCTCACCAGACGGACGGACACAAGAGACCCAGTACTTC
>.|TRBV6-6|TRBJ2-1|.
CASSYRGSPNEQFF
TGTGCCAGCAGTTATCGGGGGTCCCCTAATGAGCAGTTCTTC
>.|TRBV28|TRBJ1-5|.
CASSEGIYSNQPQHF
TGTGCCAGCAGCGAGGGAATTTATAGCAATCAGCCCCAGCATTTT
>TRBD1|TRBV6-6|TRBJ1-2|once
CASRKTGAGYTF
TGTGCCAGCAGGAAGACAGGGGCGGGCTACACCTTC
>.|TRBV29-1|TRBJ2-7|once
CSVEVGHSYEQYF
TGCAGCGTTGAAGTGGGACACTCCTACGAGCAGTACTTC
>TRBD2|TRBV4-1|TRBJ2-1|.
CASSQEGREGEQFF
TGCGCCAGCAGCCAAGAAGGGCGGGAGGGTGAGCAGTTCTTC